The 27 T cell receptor beta chains presented below share a single source sample, sequenced in a study of neurological immune-mediated disorders. From the 5' RACE reads, TCRdb called clonotypes with MiXCR, one entry per CDR3 protein. The data contain 60,000 to 80,000 distinct CDR3 sequences, around 5% of them singletons. Sequenced: PBMCs. These TCRs come from a woman aged 50 to 60 with multiple sclerosis.

This clonotype was counted many times. The chain links TRBV7-2 to TRBJ1-5; D is ambiguous. Per the germline V gene, CDR1 is SGHTA and CDR2 is FQGNSA. This CDR3 comprises 12 residues. V was shortened by 6 bases and J by 2 bases, with 5 bases between the two germline ends. CDR3 protein: CASRRGNQPQHF. DNA of the CDR3: TGTGCCAGCAGAAGAGGCAATCAGCCCCAGCATTTT. Complete variable domain (other parts from reference TRBV7-2 and TRBJ1-5): GAGVSQSPSNKVTEKGKDVELRCDPISGHTALYWYRQSLGQGLEFLIYFQGNSAPDKSGLPSDRFSAERTGGSVSTLTIQRTQQEDSAVYLCASRRGNQPQHFGDGTRLSIL.

The chain couples TRBV6-2 or TRBV6-3 to TRBJ2-7; D may correspond to TRBD1 or TRBD2 (6 bases each). The V end was cut by 7 bases, the J end by 0 bases, with 16 bases between. Germline lookup yields CDR1 MNHEY and CDR2 SVGEGT. This CDR3 is 15 amino acids long. The CDR3 is CASTPLGGTSYEQYF. CDR3 nucleotides: TGTGCCAGCACCCCCTTAGGGGGGACCTCCTACGAGCAGTACTTC.

This clonotype was found many times. This sequence joins TRBV6-1 and TRBJ1-2, with 7 bases that match TRBD1. The CDR3 extends over 12 amino acids. Losses at the gene ends were 7 bases for V and 4 bases for J; bases not matched to a gene: 3. Germline V lookup: CDR1 MNHNS, CDR2 SASEGT. Here the CDR3 reads CASNRDSYGYTF. The CDR3 nucleotides are TGTGCCAGCAACCGGGACAGCTATGGCTACACCTTC.

Ten or more counts support this clonotype. The rearrangement joins TRBV28 to TRBJ1-6; no reliable D call. The V end lost 5 bases, the J end lost 14 bases, and 19 bases lay between the germline ends. This CDR3 has 14 residues. Germline values: CDR1 MDHEN, CDR2 SYDVKM. The CDR3 loop reads CASSDPEARISLHF. As DNA, the CDR3 is TGTGCCAGCAGTGACCCGGAGGCGAGGATCTCCCTCCACTTT.

In this sample, this clonotype turned up many times. This rearrangement joins TRBV10-3 to TRBJ2-7; the D gene could be TRBD1 or TRBD2 (5 bases each). Germline CDR1 ENHRY, CDR2 SYGVKD. V was shortened by 10 bases and J by 3 bases, with 13 bases between the two germline ends. The CDR3 extends over 12 amino acids. CDR3 region: CATGGRGYEQYV. CDR3 nucleotide sequence: TGTGCCACTGGGGGACGGGGCTACGAGCAGTACGTC.

This clonotype was seen ten or more times. The rearrangement joins TRBV20-1 to TRBJ2-3, with a tentative D call TRBD2 (7 bases). CDR1 is DFQATT and CDR2 is SNEGSKA in the germline V gene (reference sequence). V gave up 6 bases and J gave up 4 bases, with 14 bases separating them. This CDR3 spans 13 amino acids. This CDR3 reads CSALGGAPDTQYF. The CDR3 DNA reads as TGCAGTGCCCTAGGGGGGGCCCCAGATACGCAGTATTTT.

The sample holds many counts of this clonotype. V and J are TRBV4-3 and TRBJ2-1; TRBD1 might be the D (6 bases). CDR1 LGHNA and CDR2 YSLEER come from the germline V gene. Trimming stripped 0 bases from V and 6 bases from J, with 12 bases between. This CDR3 region has 15 residues. CDR3: CASSQDELGGNEQFF. Written as DNA, the CDR3 is TGCGCCAGCAGCCAAGATGAACTAGGGGGCAATGAGCAGTTCTTC.

This clonotype was seen more than once but under ten times. The rearrangement links TRBV7-2 to TRBJ2-2; no clear D. Germline V gene sequence: CDR1 SGHTA, CDR2 FQGNSA. This CDR3 contains 14 residues. V lost 2 bases to trimming and J lost 6 bases, with 10 bases between them. DNA for the CDR3: TGTGCCAGCAGCTTACTCCGCAGTTCCGGGGAGCTGTTTTTT. Translating it yields CASSLLRSSGELFF.

The table lists this clonotype with many counts. The chain recombines TRBV7-9 with TRBJ2-2; 8 bases align to TRBD2. Germline trimming cut 3 bases from V and 4 bases from J; bases unmatched to any gene: 4. The CDR3 sequence is 15 residues long. Germline lookup yields CDR1 SEHNR and CDR2 FQNEAQ (reference sequence). The CDR3: CASSFSGGFTGELFF. The CDR3 nucleotides read TGTGCCAGCAGCTTCAGCGGGGGTTTCACCGGGGAGCTGTTTTTT. The whole variable domain, remainder taken from reference TRBV7-9 and TRBJ2-2, is DTGVSQNPRHKITKRGQNVTFRCDPISEHNRLYWYRQTLGQGPEFLTYFQNEAQLEKSRLLSDRFSAERPKGSFSTLEIQRTEQGDSAMYLCASSFSGGFTGELFFGEGSRLTVL.

This chain links TRBV10-3 with TRBJ1-1; TRBD1 might be the D (6 bases). This CDR3 region has 14 residues. The germline gives CDR1 ENHRY, CDR2 SYGVKD. V lost 0 bases, J lost 11 bases, and 16 bases lay in between. CDR3 sequence (DNA): TGTGCCATCAGTGAGTCGACAGGCCGGGACTTGGCTTTCTTT. This sequence encodes CAISESTGRDLAFF.

The chain carries TRBV3-1 and TRBJ1-1, with D tentatively TRBD1 (5 bases). Between the trimmed V and J ends, which lost 5 bases and 1 base, there was a span of 11 bases. This CDR3 contains 14 residues. The V gene's germline CDR1 is LGHDT and CDR2 YNNKEL (reference sequence). The chain's CDR3 is CASSRGKANTEAFF. CDR3 DNA sequence: TGTGCCAGCAGCAGGGGAAAGGCGAACACTGAAGCTTTCTTT.

This clonotype has at least ten counts. One end of the junction fails to match germline, which may point to a read error. The genes are TRBV20-1 and TRBJ1-1, with 10 bases fitting TRBD1. Germline loops: CDR1 DFQATT, CDR2 SNEGSKA (reference sequence). This CDR3 is built from 17 residues. The CDR3 loop reads CSARDWRQGAGSTEAFF. The CDR3 region has the DNA TGCAGTGCTAGAGATTGGAGACAGGGGGCCGGGAGCACTGAAGCCTTCTTT.

This clonotype is medium-sized. The V and J genes are TRBV10-3 and TRBJ2-7; possible D gene TRBD1, 5 bases. CDR1 is ENHRY, CDR2 SYGVKD, per germline. Trimming left V 0 bases short and J 6 bases short, with 18 bases between. The CDR3 loop spans 16 amino acids. This CDR3 reads CAISESAVQGTSEQYV. CDR3 DNA: TGTGCCATCAGTGAGTCCGCCGTGCAGGGCACTTCCGAGCAGTACGTC.

Comments on this clonotype: Since a much larger clone is just one base distant, this may be a read error. The rearrangement links TRBV14 to TRBJ2-2, with a weak D call TRBD1 (6 bases). CDR3 length: 13 residues. Germline-derived CDR1 and CDR2 are SGHDN and FVKESK. In DNA form, the CDR3 reads TGTGCCAGCAGCCTATGGGACACCAGGGAGCTGTTTTTT. Protein: CASSLWDTRELFF.

This clonotype was seen at least ten times. The chain is built from TRBV14 and TRBJ2-3, with a tentative D call TRBD2 (6 bases). Trimming stripped 3 bases from V and 8 bases from J, with 12 bases between. Germline assignment: CDR1 SGHDN and CDR2 FVKESK. The CDR3 totals 13 residues. CDR3 sequence (DNA): TGTGCCAGCAGCCAGACTAGGATGGGTACGCAGTATTTT. Protein: CASSQTRMGTQYF. The variable domain in full, completed from reference TRBV14 and TRBJ2-3, reads EAGVTQFPSHSVIEKGQTVTLRCDPISGHDNLYWYRRVMGKEIKFLLHFVKESKQDESGMPNNRFLAERTGGTYSTLKVQPAELEDSGVYFCASSQTRMGTQYFGPGTRLTVL.

This clonotype has a count of ten or more. Mismatch with germline at one junction end may stem from a read error. The rearrangement joins TRBV7-2 to TRBJ1-5; 7 nucleotides match TRBD1. The germline gives CDR1 SGHTA, CDR2 FQGNSA. This CDR3 is 13 amino acids long. This CDR3 reads CASSPRGHQPQNF. CDR3 coding DNA: TGTGCCAGCAGCCCAAGGGGGCATCAGCCCCAGAATTTT.

This clonotype was seen ten or more times. The chain carries TRBV7-9 and TRBJ1-2; D is possibly TRBD1 (5 bases). V was trimmed by 6 bases and J by 2 bases, leaving 16 bases between them. The CDR3 runs to 15 residues. Germline V gives CDR1 SEHNR, CDR2 FQNEAQ (reference sequence). The CDR3 nucleotides are TGTGCCAGCAGAACACCGGGGCGAGGCAACTATGGCTACACCTTC. The encoded protein is CASRTPGRGNYGYTF.

V and J are TRBV18 and TRBJ2-7; TRBD1 matches at 7 bases. The V gene's germline CDR1 is KGHSH and CDR2 LQKENI. The CDR3 spans 15 residues. Trimming at V came to 1 base and at J to 1 base, leaving 4 bases not matched to a gene. CDR3 sequence: CASSPQGQRSYEQYF. CDR3 nucleotide sequence: TGTGCCAGCTCACCACAGGGACAGAGATCCTACGAGCAGTACTTC.

This clonotype showed up many times. The chain couples TRBV20-1 to TRBJ2-1; 8 positions match TRBD2. The CDR3 has 16 residues. Germline CDR1 is DFQATT and CDR2 is SNEGSKA (reference sequence). V dropped 1 base and J dropped 5; count of bases not matched to a gene: 10. The CDR3 sequence: CSARVTLWRGDNEQFF. CDR3 bases: TGCAGTGCTAGAGTAACTCTATGGCGGGGGGACAATGAGCAGTTCTTC.

This clonotype was seen many times. The CDR3 loop reads CASSRRGHSDTQYF. CDR3 sequence (DNA): TGTGCCAGCAGCCGACGGGGGCACTCAGATACGCAGTATTTT. V gene TRBV14 combines with J gene TRBJ2-3; D is perhaps TRBD1 or TRBD2 (6 bases each). This CDR3 contains 14 residues. V lost 4 bases and J 4 bases, leaving 12 bases between the germline ends. Germline V gene sequence: CDR1 SGHDN, CDR2 FVKESK.

This clonotype was counted many times. V is TRBV6-5 and J is TRBJ2-3; TRBD2 is a possible D gene (6 bases). V was clipped by 4 bases and J by 10 bases, with 15 bases between them. The CDR3 contains 13 residues. Germline CDR1 MNHEY, CDR2 SVGAGI. The CDR3 DNA reads as TGTGCCAGCAGTTCGGGACTGCTTGGAGCGCAGTATTTT. Translated: CASSSGLLGAQYF.

Comment on this clonotype: Given the absence of the conserved phenylalanine or tryptophan at the CDR3 end, a read error is likely. This chain links TRBV2 with TRBJ2-3, with 12 bases fitting TRBD2. The CDR3 length is 16 residues. The V segment lost 7 bases and the J segment 3 bases; nucleotides outside the gene matches: 8. Looked up from germline, CDR1 is SNHLY and CDR2 is FYNNEI. In DNA, the CDR3 is TGTGCCAGCAACCCTTCTAGCGGGGGGGCGACAGATACGCAGTATTAT. Translating it yields CASNPSSGGATDTQYY.

This clonotype has more than one count but fewer than ten. Germline is not matched at one junction end, which may reflect a read error. The chain has TRBV5-5 and TRBJ1-5, with D hard to call. There are 13 residues in the CDR3. CDR1 and CDR2 from the germline V gene are SGHKS and YYEKEE (reference sequence). The CDR3 region has the DNA TGTGCCAGCAGCTTGGACTTGGATCAGCCCCAGAATTTT. Translating it yields CASSLDLDQPQNF.

This clonotype was recorded many times. This chain links TRBV20-1 with TRBJ2-1, with 8 nucleotides matching TRBD1. The CDR3 totals 13 residues. Germline V lookup: CDR1 DFQATT, CDR2 SNEGSKA (reference sequence). V was pared by 6 bases and J by 9 bases, with 10 bases of the junction left unmatched. The CDR3 is CSAARDRISEQFF. Written as DNA, the CDR3 is TGCAGTGCCGCACGGGACAGGATTAGTGAGCAGTTCTTC.

This clonotype was detected many times. The V gene is TRBV5-6, the J gene TRBJ1-4, with 9 bases matching TRBD1. The V gene end was trimmed by 1 base and the J gene end by 4 bases; junction bases not matched to a gene: 8. The CDR3 contains 17 residues. Germline assignment: CDR1 SGHDT and CDR2 YYEEEE. This CDR3 reads CASSLFGDRAFNEKLFF. For the CDR3, the DNA is TGTGCCAGCAGCTTGTTCGGGGACAGGGCCTTTAATGAAAAACTGTTTTTT.

This clonotype was seen at least ten times. The chain is built from TRBV20-1 and TRBJ1-6, with unresolved D. V was clipped by 7 bases and J by 8 bases, with 12 bases between them. This CDR3 has 12 amino acids. Per germline, CDR1 DFQATT and CDR2 SNEGSKA (reference sequence). The CDR3 DNA sequence: TGCAGTGGATCGGGGAATGATTCACCCCTCCACTTT. Protein: CSGSGNDSPLHF.

This clonotype was found many times. CDR3 bases: TGTGCCAGCAGCTTATTGGCAGGCGACAATGAGCAGTTCTTC. As protein: CASSLLAGDNEQFF. The gene calls are TRBV11-3 and TRBJ2-1, with D unresolved. Trimming shortened V by 2 bases and J by 5 bases, and 10 bases separated the two germline ends. This CDR3 has 14 residues. Germline CDR1 is SGHNT and CDR2 is YENEEA.